Listed below are T cell receptor beta chains from one sample, sequenced in a study of PD-1 blockade in classical Hodgkin lymphoma. The method was immunoSEQ multiplex PCR; TCRdb's version includes in-frame clones alone and lacks a portion of them. The table records 40,000 to 45,000 clones, around 80% of them present only once. The sequences come from peripheral blood mononuclear cells (PBMCs), collected at baseline. Every receptor here comes from a human donor with classical Hodgkin lymphoma. Each CDR3 is given with its conserved first and last residue. Fields, in order: V gene, J gene, clone size, D gene, CDR3 DNA, CDR3 protein. The D gene is left open where the match is weak. Not every row has a clone size; where given, it reads once, few, many or a size class.

TRBV7-2	TRBJ2-3	few	TRBD2	TGTGCCAGCAGCTTAACTAGCGGGGATACGCAGTATTTT	CASSLTSGDTQYF
TRBV29-1	TRBJ2-7	once	NA	TGCAGCGTTGTTCCCTCGAGCTCCTACGAGCAGTACTTC	CSVVPSSSYEQYF
TRBV7-2	TRBJ2-2	NA	TRBD2	TGTGCCAGCAGCTCCCGCGGGAGGGGGGGGAACACCGGGGAGCTGTTTTTT	CASSSRGRGGNTGELFF
TRBV11-2	TRBJ1-1	NA	NA	TGTGCCAGCAGCTTAAGGGCCTCAAACACTGAAGCTTTCTTT	CASSLRASNTEAFF
TRBV7-2	TRBJ1-5	NA	NA	TGTGCCAGCAGCTCCTCGCATAGCAATCAGCCCCAGCATTTT	CASSSSHSNQPQHF
TRBV18	TRBJ2-2	NA	NA	TGTGCCAGCTCACCACTCTCGGGACCGGGGACCGGGGAGCTGTTTTTT	CASSPLSGPGTGELFF
TRBV19	TRBJ2-1	NA	TRBD2	TGTGCCAGTAGTACCTCACTAGCGGGGGGCTACAATGAGCAGTTCTTC	CASSTSLAGGYNEQFF
TRBV2	TRBJ1-2	NA	NA	TGTGCCAGCAGTGAAGCTTCTGTGTGGGTTTTAAGGGAATATGGCTACACCTTC	CASSEASVWVLREYGYTF
TRBV5-4	TRBJ1-1	NA	NA	TGTGCCAGCAGCTTGGAACAGGAAAGTGAAGCTTTCTTT	CASSLEQESEAFF
TRBV5-8	TRBJ1-1	few	TRBD1	TGTGCCAGCAGTTGGGGACAGGGGAACACTGAAGCTTTCTTT	CASSWGQGNTEAFF
TRBV12-5	TRBJ2-5	NA	TRBD1	TGTGCTAGTGGTAACGACAGGGGGCTGCAAGAGACCCAGTACTTC	CASGNDRGLQETQYF
TRBV23-1	TRBJ1-6	NA	NA	TGCGCCAGCAGTCAATTGAAGGAACTCGCCGCTTATAATTCACCCCTCCACTTT	CASSQLKELAAYNSPLHF
TRBV11-2	TRBJ2-7	once	NA	TGTGCCAGCAGCTTAGGGGGGTCCTACGAGCAGTACTTC	CASSLGGSYEQYF
TRBV7-2	TRBJ2-5	NA	NA	TGTGCCAGCAGCTTACGCCCCAGGGGACAAGAGACCCAGTACTTC	CASSLRPRGQETQYF
TRBV5-1	TRBJ2-3	NA	NA	TGCGCCAGCATCCTCGACAGCCCAGGGGATACGCAGTATTTT	CASILDSPGDTQYF
TRBV6-1	TRBJ2-5	NA	TRBD2	TGTGCCAGCAACGGGGGACTAGCCCAAGAGACCCAGTACTTC	CASNGGLAQETQYF
TRBV2	TRBJ2-3	NA	TRBD2	TGTGCCAGCAGGGGACTACCCACTTATCAGTATTTT	CASRGLPTYQYF
TRBV11-1	TRBJ2-5	NA	NA	TGTGCCAGCAGCCGACGACCTGAGGAGACCCAGTACTTC	CASSRRPEETQYF
TRBV6-6	TRBJ1-6	NA	TRBD1	TGTGCCAGCAGAAAGACAGGGAAAGATTCACCCCTCCACTTT	CASRKTGKDSPLHF
TRBV13	TRBJ2-7	NA	NA	TGTGCCAGCAGTGTAGGAGGCAGCTCCTACGAGCAGTACTTC	CASSVGGSSYEQYF
TRBV6-6	TRBJ2-7	NA	NA	TGTGCCAGCAGTTACTCGATCTCTTCCTACGAGCAGTACTTC	CASSYSISSYEQYF
TRBV6-1	TRBJ1-1	NA	TRBD1	TGTGCCAGCAGCGATGACAGGGCGAGGACTGAAGCTTTCTTT	CASSDDRARTEAFF
TRBV2	TRBJ1-4	NA	NA	TGTGCCAGCAGTGAACAGGGGGAAAAACTGTTTTTT	CASSEQGEKLFF
TRBV7-2	TRBJ1-2	NA	NA	TGTGCCAGCAGCCCAGGACCCACCCCAGCTAACTATGGCTACACCTTC	CASSPGPTPANYGYTF
TRBV7-2	TRBJ2-5	NA	NA	TGTGCCAGCAGGGTGTCTGCTAAAGAGACCCAGTACTTC	CASRVSAKETQYF
TRBV2	TRBJ2-7	NA	TRBD1	TGTGCCAGCAGTGAACCCCAGGGGGAAATATTCGAGCAGTACTTC	CASSEPQGEIFEQYF
TRBV6-5	TRBJ2-7	NA	NA	TGTGCCAGCAGCTACCAAACACGCCAGGAGGAGTACTTC	CASSYQTRQEEYF
TRBV9	TRBJ2-1	NA	NA	TGTGCCAGCAGCGTAGACCCCTTCCCCTACAATGAGCAGTTCTTC	CASSVDPFPYNEQFF
TRBV5-6	TRBJ2-7	NA	TRBD1	TGTGCCAGCAGCTTCCGGGACAGGGGAGTCGACGAGCAGTACTTC	CASSFRDRGVDEQYF
TRBV7-2	TRBJ2-5	NA	TRBD2	TGTGCCAGCAGCTTCGGGGGGACCAACCAAGAGACCCAGTACTTC	CASSFGGTNQETQYF
TRBV5-1	TRBJ2-1	NA	NA	TGCGCCAGCAGCTTAGACCCCGACTCCTACAATGAGCAGTTCTTC	CASSLDPDSYNEQFF
TRBV10-3	TRBJ1-2	NA	NA	TGTGCCATCAGTGAGCCGTTTCAAGGAGTGAACAGTACCTTC	CAISEPFQGVNSTF
TRBV19	TRBJ1-5	NA	TRBD1	TGTGCCAGCCACCAGACAGGGGACTTTAGCAATCAGCCCCAGCATTTT	CASHQTGDFSNQPQHF
TRBV19	TRBJ1-5	few	TRBD1	TGTGCCAGTATCCAGGGGGTCAATCAGCCCCAGCATTTT	CASIQGVNQPQHF
TRBV5-1	TRBJ2-2	NA	TRBD1	TGCGCCAGCAGCCCCTCGGGACAGGGGGCCGGGGAGCTGTTTTTT	CASSPSGQGAGELFF
TRBV13	TRBJ2-7	NA	NA	TGTGCCAGCAGCTACAGCTCCTACGAGCAGTACTTC	CASSYSSYEQYF
TRBV7-3	TRBJ2-1	NA	TRBD2	TGTGCCAGCAGTAAAGGGCGGGGGTCGAATGAGCAGTTCTTC	CASSKGRGSNEQFF
TRBV2	TRBJ1-2	NA	TRBD1	TGTGCCAGCAGTGGGGGGCGACAGGGGGCAATCTATGGCTACACCTTC	CASSGGRQGAIYGYTF
TRBV7-2	TRBJ2-3	once	TRBD2	TGTGCCAGCAGCCGCTTGGGGCTAGCGGGGGTCACAGATACGCAGTATTTT	CASSRLGLAGVTDTQYF
TRBV7-2	TRBJ2-1	NA	NA	TGTGCCAGCAGCTTAGGGGGCCACTCCTACAATGAGCAGTTCTTC	CASSLGGHSYNEQFF
TRBV7-2	TRBJ2-4	NA	TRBD2	TGTGCCAGCAGCGCTCCAGGGCCTCTAGCGGGGGGGAAAAACATTCAGTACTTC	CASSAPGPLAGGKNIQYF
TRBV7-2	TRBJ1-3	NA	NA	TGTGCCAGCAGCACAGGGTTTGCTGGAAACACCATATATTTT	CASSTGFAGNTIYF
TRBV11-2	TRBJ2-7	NA	NA	TGTGCCAGCAGCTCCCCCCCGTTCTACGAGCAGTACTTC	CASSSPPFYEQYF
TRBV12-5	TRBJ2-1	NA	NA	TGTGCTAGTGTACTCTCCGGGGCGGGTGAGCAGTTCTTC	CASVLSGAGEQFF
TRBV5-1	TRBJ1-1	NA	TRBD1	TGCGCCAGCAGCTTGCAGGGTTACGGGACAGCTGACAAAGCTTTCTTT	CASSLQGYGTADKAFF
TRBV10-3	TRBJ2-3	NA	NA	TGTGCCATCAGGGACCTTAGCACAGATACGCAGTATTTT	CAIRDLSTDTQYF
TRBV6-6	TRBJ2-3	NA	NA	TGTGCCAGCAGTTCCTTTCGGAACACAGATACGCAGTATTTT	CASSSFRNTDTQYF
TRBV4-2	TRBJ2-2	NA	NA	TGTGCCAGCAGCCAAGATAGGGGTAGCGGCGGCAGAGCATCCTCGTCGAACACCGGGGAGCTGTTTTTT	CASSQDRGSGGRASSSNTGELFF
TRBV5-1	TRBJ2-5	NA	NA	TGCGCCAGCAGCTTGATAGGGCGCCAGACCCAGTACTTC	CASSLIGRQTQYF
TRBV7-8	TRBJ2-2	NA	NA	TGTGCCAGCAGTTGGACTGCCACCGGGGAGCTGTTTTTT	CASSWTATGELFF
TRBV9	TRBJ2-7	few	TRBD2	TGTGCCAGCAGCCCCAAGGGAGCGGGGGGCCCTCGTCACGAGCAGTACTTC	CASSPKGAGGPRHEQYF
TRBV6-5	TRBJ2-7	once	TRBD1	TGTGCCAGCAGTGGGACAGAGTACGAGCAGTACTTC	CASSGTEYEQYF